This T cell receptor (beta chain) was sequenced during a study of cytomegalovirus exposure and HLA in healthy donors. For this clone: What it binds is unknown.

At sampling all donors were nominally healthy, likely with unrecorded immune exposures. Per the germline V gene, CDR1 is MDHEN and CDR2 is SYDVKM. The CDR3 length is 11 residues. V shed 4 bases and J shed 4 bases, with 5 bases lying between them. Study-level findings and limits: In a later analysis, donors in an Asian-associated ancestry cluster reportedly had fewer N-insertions in productive TCRs than the cohort mean.

With 60 Vbeta and 13 Jbeta primers, the PCR was carried out. Libraries were prepared by immunoSEQ multiplex PCR; TCRdb keeps only in-frame clonotypes and omits some of them. The profile covers around 160,000 clones, with 75% to 80% appearing a single time and around an eighth taken by the ten largest. Sequences were obtained from PBMCs. The gene calls are TRBV28 and TRBJ2-7, with D hard to call. This receptor was obtained from a man between 50 and 59 years old in good health and CMV-seropositive. The CDR3 DNA reads as TGTGCCAGCAGTTCGGAGTACGAGCAGTACTTC. Protein product: CASSSEYEQYF.